Described below is a single T cell receptor beta chain sequence and its context. Its antigen is still unknown. CDR1 is MDHEN, CDR2 SYDVKM, per germline. The CDR3 is 12 amino acids. Deletions cut 6 bases from V and 5 bases from J, with 10 bases between. RNA transcripts yielded amplified TCR beta CDR3 regions. HTBI primers were the set used in a first-round RT-PCR of the TCR CDR3. From the multiplex PCR reads, TCRdb called clonotypes with MiXCR, one entry per CDR3 protein. The data hold roughly 160,000 distinct CDR3 sequences, with over 8% observed a single time. Clinical symptoms, serum thyroxine, TRAb, thyroid ultrasound and orbital computed tomography informed diagnoses. Fresh peripheral blood, about 9.6 ml, yielded the PBMCs. The sample is drawn from a study of T cells in Graves' hyperthyroidism and ophthalmopathy. Points from the study as a whole: It was a median roughly 6.5 months before onset that the model predicted ophthalmopathy. Peripheral blood also featured most of the thyroid clonotypes expanded above 0.001.

The sample taken for sequencing was blood. The V and J genes are TRBV28 and TRBJ1-1; D unclear. The sequence was obtained from a young woman with Graves' hyperthyroidism that later progressed to Graves' ophthalmopathy. CDR3 sequence: CASREGRTEAFF. The CDR3 nucleotides are TGTGCCAGCAGAGAGGGAAGGACTGAAGCTTTCTTT.